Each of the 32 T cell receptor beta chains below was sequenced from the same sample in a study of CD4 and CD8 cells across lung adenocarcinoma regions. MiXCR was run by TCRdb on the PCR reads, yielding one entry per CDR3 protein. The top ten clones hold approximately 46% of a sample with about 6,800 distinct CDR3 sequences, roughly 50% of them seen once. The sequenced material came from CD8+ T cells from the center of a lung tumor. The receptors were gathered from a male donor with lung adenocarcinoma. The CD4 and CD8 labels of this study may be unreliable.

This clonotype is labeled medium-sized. The CDR3 nucleotides read TGTGCCAGCAGTTTATCGACAGGGGTGGGGGAGACCCAGTACTTC. Translated: CASSLSTGVGETQYF. The chain uses TRBV27 and TRBJ2-1; 8 nucleotides agree with TRBD1. The J call is doubtful: the DNA matches TRBJ2-5 better. This CDR3 is 15 amino acids long. CDR1 MNHEY and CDR2 SMNVEV come from the germline V gene (reference sequence).

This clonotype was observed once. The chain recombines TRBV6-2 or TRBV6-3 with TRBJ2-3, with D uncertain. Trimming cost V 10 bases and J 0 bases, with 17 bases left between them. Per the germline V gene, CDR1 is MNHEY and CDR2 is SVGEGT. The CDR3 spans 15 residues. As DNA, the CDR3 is TGTGCCACGAGCCTCCAGGCTGTGAGCACAGATACGCAGTATTTT. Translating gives CATSLQAVSTDTQYF.

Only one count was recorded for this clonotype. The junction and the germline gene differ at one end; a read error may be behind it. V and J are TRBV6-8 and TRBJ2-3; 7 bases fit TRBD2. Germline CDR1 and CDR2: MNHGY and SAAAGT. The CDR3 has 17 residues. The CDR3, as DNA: TGTGCCAGCAGTTACGGACTAGGGGAACGGGGCGCAGAGACGCAGTATTTC. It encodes CASSYGLGERGAETQYF.

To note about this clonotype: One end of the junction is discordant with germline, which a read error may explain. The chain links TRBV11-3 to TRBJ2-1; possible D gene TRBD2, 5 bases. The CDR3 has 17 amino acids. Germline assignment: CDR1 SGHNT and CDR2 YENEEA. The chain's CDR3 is CASSLGVTPGCTNEQFF. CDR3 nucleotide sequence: TGTGCCAGCAGCTTGGGCGTTACCCCGGGGTGCACCAATGAGCAGTTTTTC.

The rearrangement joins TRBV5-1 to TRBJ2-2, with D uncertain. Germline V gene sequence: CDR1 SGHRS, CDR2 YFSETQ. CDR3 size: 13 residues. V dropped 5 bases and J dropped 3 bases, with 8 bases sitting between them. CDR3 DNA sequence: TGCGCCAGCAGTAATGAGGACACCGGGGAGCTGTTTTTT. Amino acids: CASSNEDTGELFF.

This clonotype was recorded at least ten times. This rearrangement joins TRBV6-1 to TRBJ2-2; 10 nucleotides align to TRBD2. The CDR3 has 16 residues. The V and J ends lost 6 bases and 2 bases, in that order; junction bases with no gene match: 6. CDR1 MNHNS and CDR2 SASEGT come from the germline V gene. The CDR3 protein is CASSAGTSVNTGELFF. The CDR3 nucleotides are TGTGCCAGCAGCGCCGGGACTAGCGTCAACACCGGGGAGCTGTTTTTT.

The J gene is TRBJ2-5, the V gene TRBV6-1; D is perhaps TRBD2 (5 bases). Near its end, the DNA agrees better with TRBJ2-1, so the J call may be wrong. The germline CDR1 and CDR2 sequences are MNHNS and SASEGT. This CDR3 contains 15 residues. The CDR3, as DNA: TGTGCCAGCAGTCTTGATACTAGGCCCGGCAATGAGCAGTTCTTC. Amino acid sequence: CASSLDTRPGNEQFF.

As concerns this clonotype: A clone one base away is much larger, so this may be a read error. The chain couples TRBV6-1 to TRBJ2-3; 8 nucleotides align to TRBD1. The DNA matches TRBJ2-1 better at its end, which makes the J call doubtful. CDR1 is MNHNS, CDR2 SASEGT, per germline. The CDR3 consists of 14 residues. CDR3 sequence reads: CASSGDRQGREQFF. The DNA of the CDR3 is TGTGCCAGCAGTGGAGATCGACAGGGGAGGGAGCAGTTCTTC.

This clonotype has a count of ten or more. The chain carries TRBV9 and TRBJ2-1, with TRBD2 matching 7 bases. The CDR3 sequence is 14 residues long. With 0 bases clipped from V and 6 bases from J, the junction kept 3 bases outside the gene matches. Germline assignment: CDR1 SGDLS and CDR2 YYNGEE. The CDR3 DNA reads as TGTGCCAGCAGCGTAGGGCTAGCGGTCAATGAGCAGTTCTTC. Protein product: CASSVGLAVNEQFF.

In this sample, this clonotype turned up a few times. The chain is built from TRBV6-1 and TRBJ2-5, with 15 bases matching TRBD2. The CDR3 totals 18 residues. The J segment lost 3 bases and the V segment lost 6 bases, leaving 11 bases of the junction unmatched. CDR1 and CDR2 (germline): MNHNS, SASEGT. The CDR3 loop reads CASRAGTSGRNYKETQYF. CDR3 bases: TGTGCCAGCAGGGCCGGGACTAGCGGGAGGAACTACAAAGAGACCCAGTACTTC.

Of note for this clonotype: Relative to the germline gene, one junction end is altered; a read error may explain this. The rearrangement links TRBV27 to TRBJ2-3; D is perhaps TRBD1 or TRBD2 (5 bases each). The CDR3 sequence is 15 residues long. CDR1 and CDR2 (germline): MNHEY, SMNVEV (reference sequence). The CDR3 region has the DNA TGTGCCAGCAGTTTTCGAGGGACGAACACAGATACGCTGTATTTT. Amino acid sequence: CASSFRGTNTDTLYF.

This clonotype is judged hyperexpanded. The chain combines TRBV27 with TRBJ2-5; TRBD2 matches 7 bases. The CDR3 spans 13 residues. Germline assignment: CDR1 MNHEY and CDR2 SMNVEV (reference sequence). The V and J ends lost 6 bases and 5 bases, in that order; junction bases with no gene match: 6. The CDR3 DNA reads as TGTGCCAGCAGGGGGAGGGGTCGGGAGACCCAGTACTTC. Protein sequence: CASRGRGRETQYF.

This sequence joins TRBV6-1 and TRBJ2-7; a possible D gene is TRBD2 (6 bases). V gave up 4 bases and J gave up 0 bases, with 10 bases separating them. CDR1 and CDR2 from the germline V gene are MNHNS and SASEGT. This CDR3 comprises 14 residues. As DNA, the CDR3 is TGTGCCAGCAGTGGGGGACTGGCCTCCTACGAGCAGTACTTC. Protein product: CASSGGLASYEQYF.

The CDR3 loop is CASGLGTGGQETQYF. CDR3 coding DNA: TGTGCTAGTGGTTTGGGGACGGGGGGGCAAGAGACCCAGTACTTC. This sequence joins TRBV12-5 and TRBJ2-5; TRBD2 matches 8 bases. The CDR3 is 15 residues long. CDR1 is LGHNT, CDR2 FRNRAP, per germline. Trimming took 1 base from V and 2 from J; bases not matched to a gene: 3.

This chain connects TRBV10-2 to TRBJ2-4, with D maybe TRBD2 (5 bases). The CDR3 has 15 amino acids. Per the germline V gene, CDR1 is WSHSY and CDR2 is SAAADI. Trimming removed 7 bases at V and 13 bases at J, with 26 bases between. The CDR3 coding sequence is TGCGCCAGCAAGCTCAGTGATCTAGCCCAAAACACCCAGTACTTC. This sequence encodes CASKLSDLAQNTQYF.

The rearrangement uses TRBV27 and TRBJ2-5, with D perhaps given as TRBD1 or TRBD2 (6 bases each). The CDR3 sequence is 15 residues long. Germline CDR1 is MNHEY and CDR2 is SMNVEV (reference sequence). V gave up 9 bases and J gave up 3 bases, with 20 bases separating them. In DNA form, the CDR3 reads TGTGCCAGGGGTTTCGGGGGCCGTGGCAAAGAGACCCAGTACTTC. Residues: CARGFGGRGKETQYF.

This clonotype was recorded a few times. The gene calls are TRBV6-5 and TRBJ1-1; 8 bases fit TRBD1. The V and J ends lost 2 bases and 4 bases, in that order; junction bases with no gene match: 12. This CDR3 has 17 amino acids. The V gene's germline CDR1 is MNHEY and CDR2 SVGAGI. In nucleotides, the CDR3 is TGTGCCAGCAGTTACCTCCTCCCGGCAGGGGGCCTCACTGAAGCTTTCTTT. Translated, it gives CASSYLLPAGGLTEAFF.

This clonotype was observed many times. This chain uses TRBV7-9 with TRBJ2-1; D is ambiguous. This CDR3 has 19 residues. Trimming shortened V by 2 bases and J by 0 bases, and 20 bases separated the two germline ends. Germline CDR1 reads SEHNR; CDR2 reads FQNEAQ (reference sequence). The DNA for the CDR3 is TGTGCCAGCAGCTTAATCCCATTTGGGCTAGTAGGCTCCTACAATGAGCAGTTCTTC. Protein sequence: CASSLIPFGLVGSYNEQFF.

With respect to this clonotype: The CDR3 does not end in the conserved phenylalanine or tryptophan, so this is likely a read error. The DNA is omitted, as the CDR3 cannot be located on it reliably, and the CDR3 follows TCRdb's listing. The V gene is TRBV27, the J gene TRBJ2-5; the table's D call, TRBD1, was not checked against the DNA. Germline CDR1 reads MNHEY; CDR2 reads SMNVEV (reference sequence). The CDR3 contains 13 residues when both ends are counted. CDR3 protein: CASCGRGRTSQLS.

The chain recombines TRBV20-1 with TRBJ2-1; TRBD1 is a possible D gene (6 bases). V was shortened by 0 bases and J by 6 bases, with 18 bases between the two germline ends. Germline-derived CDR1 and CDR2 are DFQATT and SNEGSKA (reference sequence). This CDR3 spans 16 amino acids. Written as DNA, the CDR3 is TGCAGTGCTAGAGACTCCGACAGGAACGGTGGCAATGAGCAGTTCTTC. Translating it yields CSARDSDRNGGNEQFF.

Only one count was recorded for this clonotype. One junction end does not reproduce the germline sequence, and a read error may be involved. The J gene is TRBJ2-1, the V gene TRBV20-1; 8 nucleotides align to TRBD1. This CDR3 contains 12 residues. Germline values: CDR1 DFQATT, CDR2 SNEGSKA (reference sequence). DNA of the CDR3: TGCAGTGCTAGGGGACAGGCGAATGAGCAGTTTTTC. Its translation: CSARGQANEQFF.

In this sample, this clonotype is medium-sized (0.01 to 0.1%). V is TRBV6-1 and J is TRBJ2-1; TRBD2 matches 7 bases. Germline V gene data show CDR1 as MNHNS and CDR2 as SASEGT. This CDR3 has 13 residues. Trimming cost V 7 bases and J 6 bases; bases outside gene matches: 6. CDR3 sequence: CASMREGSNEQFF. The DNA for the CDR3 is TGTGCCAGCATGAGGGAGGGGAGCAATGAGCAGTTCTTC.

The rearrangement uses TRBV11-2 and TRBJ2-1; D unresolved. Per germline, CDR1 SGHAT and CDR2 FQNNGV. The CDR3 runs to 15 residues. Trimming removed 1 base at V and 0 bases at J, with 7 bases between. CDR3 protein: CASSLGRRSYNEQFF. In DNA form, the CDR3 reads TGTGCCAGCAGCTTAGGACGGCGCTCCTACAATGAGCAGTTCTTC.

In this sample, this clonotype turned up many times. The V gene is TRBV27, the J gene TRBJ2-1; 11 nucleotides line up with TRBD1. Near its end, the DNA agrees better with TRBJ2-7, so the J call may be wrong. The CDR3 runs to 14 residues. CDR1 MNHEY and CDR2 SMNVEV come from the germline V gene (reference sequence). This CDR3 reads CASRGSDRGREQYF. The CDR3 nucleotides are TGTGCCAGCAGGGGCTCGGACAGGGGGCGTGAGCAGTACTTC.

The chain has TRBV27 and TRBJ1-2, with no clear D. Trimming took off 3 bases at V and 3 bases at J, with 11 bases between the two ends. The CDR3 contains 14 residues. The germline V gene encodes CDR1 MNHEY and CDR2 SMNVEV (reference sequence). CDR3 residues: CASSLTFSDYGYTF. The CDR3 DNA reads TGTGCCAGCAGTTTGACCTTTAGTGACTATGGCTACACCTTC.

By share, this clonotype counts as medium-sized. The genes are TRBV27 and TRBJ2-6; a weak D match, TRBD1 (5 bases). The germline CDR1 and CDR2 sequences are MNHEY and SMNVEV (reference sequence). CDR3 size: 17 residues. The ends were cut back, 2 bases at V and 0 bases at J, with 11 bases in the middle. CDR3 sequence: CASSLGAWISGANVLTF. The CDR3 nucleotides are TGTGCCAGCAGTTTAGGGGCTTGGATCTCTGGGGCCAACGTCCTGACTTTC. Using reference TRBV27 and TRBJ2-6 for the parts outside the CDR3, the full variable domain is EAQVTQNPRYLITVTGKKLTVTCSQNMNHEYMSWYRQDPGLGLRQIYYSMNVEVTDKGDVPEGYKVSRKEKRNFPLILESPSPNQTSLYFCASSLGAWISGANVLTFGAGSRLTVL.

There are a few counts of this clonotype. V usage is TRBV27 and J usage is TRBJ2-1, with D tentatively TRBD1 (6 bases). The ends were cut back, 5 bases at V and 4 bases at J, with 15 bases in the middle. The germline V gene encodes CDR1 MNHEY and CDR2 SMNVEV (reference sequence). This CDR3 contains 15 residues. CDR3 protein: CASSPDVQGYNEQFF. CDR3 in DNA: TGTGCCAGCAGTCCCGATGTACAGGGATACAATGAGCAGTTCTTC.

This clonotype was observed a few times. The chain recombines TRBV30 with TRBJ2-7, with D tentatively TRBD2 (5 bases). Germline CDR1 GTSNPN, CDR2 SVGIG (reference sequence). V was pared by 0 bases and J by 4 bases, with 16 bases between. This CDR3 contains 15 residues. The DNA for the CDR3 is TGTGCCTGGAGTGTACGATCGGGGTTCGGATACGAGCAGTACTTC. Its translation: CAWSVRSGFGYEQYF. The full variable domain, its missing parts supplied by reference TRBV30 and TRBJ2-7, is SQTIHQWPATLVQPVGSPLSLECTVEGTSNPNLYWYRQAAGRGLQLLFYSVGIGQISSEVPQNLSASRPQDRQFILSSKKLLLSDSGFYLCAWSVRSGFGYEQYFGPGTRLTVT.

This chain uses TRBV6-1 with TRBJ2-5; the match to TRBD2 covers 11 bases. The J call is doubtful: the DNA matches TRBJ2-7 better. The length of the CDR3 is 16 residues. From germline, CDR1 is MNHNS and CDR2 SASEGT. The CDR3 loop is CASSHTGTSGSYEQYF. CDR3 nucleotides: TGTGCCAGCAGTCATACCGGGACTAGCGGCTCCTACGAGCAGTACTTC.

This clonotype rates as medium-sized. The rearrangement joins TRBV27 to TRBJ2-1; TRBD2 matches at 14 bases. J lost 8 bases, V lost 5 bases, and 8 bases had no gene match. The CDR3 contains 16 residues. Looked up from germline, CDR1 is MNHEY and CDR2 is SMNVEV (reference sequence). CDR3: CASSLGTSGSQYEQFF. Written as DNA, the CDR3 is TGTGCCAGCAGTCTGGGGACTAGCGGGAGCCAGTATGAGCAGTTCTTC.

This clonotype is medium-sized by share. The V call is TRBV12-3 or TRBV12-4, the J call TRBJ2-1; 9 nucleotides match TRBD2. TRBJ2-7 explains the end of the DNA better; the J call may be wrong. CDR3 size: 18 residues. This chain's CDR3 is CASSAAAGGSPSYNEQYF. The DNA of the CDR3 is TGTGCCAGCAGTGCCGCGGCGGGAGGGTCTCCCTCCTACAATGAGCAGTACTTC.

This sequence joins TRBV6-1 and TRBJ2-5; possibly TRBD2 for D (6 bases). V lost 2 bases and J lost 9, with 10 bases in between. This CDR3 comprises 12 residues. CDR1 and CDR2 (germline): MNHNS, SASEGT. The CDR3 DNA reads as TGTGCCAGCAGTGAAAAAGGACTATCCCAGTACTTC. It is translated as CASSEKGLSQYF.